The 8 T cell receptor beta chains reported below all come from one sample, sequenced in a study of OX40 agonist ivuxolimab in advanced cancers. Library construction relied on the immunoSEQ multiplex PCR assay. TCRdb obtained this table from immuneACCESS and retained in-frame rearrangements with V and J assigned. These tables miss some clones; where compared with another copy, unresolved V genes account for less than half of the shortfall, and the remainder is unexplained. The sample records over 100,000 clones, approximately 94% of which are singletons. Roughly 1% of the sample lies in the top ten. The specimen was CD4+ or CD8+ T cells sorted from blood, collected in a trial of the OX40 agonist ivuxolimab. These TCRs come from an adult with an advanced solid tumor such as melanoma, head and neck, liver or kidney cancer.

This rearrangement joins TRBV30 to TRBJ1-5; unclear D gene. CDR1 and CDR2 (germline): GTSNPN, SVGIG (reference sequence). The CDR3 has 12 amino acids. The V gene lost 1 base and the J gene lost 5 bases, with 6 bases spanning the gap. In nucleotides, the CDR3 is TGTGCCTGGAGTGGCCCCCATCAGCCCCAGCATTTT. The encoded protein is CAWSGPHQPQHF.

This clone came up once. The rearrangement uses TRBV5-1 and TRBJ1-6; no clear D. The CDR3 totals 14 residues. V was clipped by 1 base and J by 9 bases, with 11 bases between them. Germline CDR1 is SGHRS and CDR2 is YFSETQ. CDR3 amino acids: CASSLRQVGSPLHF. The CDR3 DNA sequence: TGCGCCAGCAGCTTGCGGCAGGTCGGTTCACCCCTCCACTTT.

Only one count was recorded for this clone. The chain uses TRBV29-1 and TRBJ1-1, with D hard to call. This CDR3 contains 10 residues. CDR1 and CDR2 (germline): SQVTM, ANQGSEA. Trimming cost V 6 bases and J 0 bases, with 2 bases left between them. The CDR3 reads CSVLNTEAFF. The CDR3 region has the DNA TGCAGCGTCTTGAACACTGAAGCTTTCTTT.

In DNA form, the CDR3 reads TGTGCCAGCAGGCGGTCGACGGGGAACTATGGCTACACCTTC. It yields the protein CASRRSTGNYGYTF. The chain has TRBV6-6 and TRBJ1-2; no reliable D call. The V gene's germline CDR1 is MNHNY and CDR2 SVGAGI (reference sequence). V was pared by 6 bases and J by 2 bases, with 13 bases between. The CDR3 loop spans 14 amino acids.

This clone has just one count. The chain recombines TRBV29-1 with TRBJ2-7; D gene ambiguous. Germline V CDR1 and CDR2: SQVTM, ANQGSEA. Deletions cut 4 bases from V and 0 bases from J, with 22 bases between. This CDR3 region has 17 residues. The CDR3 nucleotides read TGCAGCGTTGGAGGTGGGTCAGGCGGAAAAAACTCCTACGAGCAGTACTTC. As protein: CSVGGGSGGKNSYEQYF.

This sequence joins TRBV30 and TRBJ1-5, with no clear D. The CDR3 consists of 13 residues. The V gene's germline CDR1 is GTSNPN and CDR2 SVGIG (reference sequence). The V gene lost 2 bases and the J gene lost 3 bases, with 8 bases spanning the gap. The DNA for the CDR3 is TGTGCCTGGAGTTTAAGGGACAATCAGCCCCAGCATTTT. It translates to CAWSLRDNQPQHF.

The rearrangement links TRBV11-2 to TRBJ2-1, with TRBD2 matching 7 bases. The V gene end was trimmed by 3 bases and the J gene end by 6 bases; junction bases not matched to a gene: 8. Germline V gene lookup returns CDR1 SGHAT and CDR2 FQNNGV. The CDR3 sequence is 15 residues long. The CDR3: CASSFNSGRLNEQFF. Written as DNA, the CDR3 is TGTGCCAGCAGCTTTAATAGCGGGCGGCTCAATGAGCAGTTCTTC.

V and J are TRBV11-2 and TRBJ1-2, with no clear D. Trimming took 5 bases from V and 3 from J, leaving 10 bases between them. The CDR3 runs to 13 residues. Germline loops: CDR1 SGHAT, CDR2 FQNNGV. The CDR3 DNA reads TGTGCCAGCAGCCCGGACGGATACTATGGCTACACCTTC. The encoded protein is CASSPDGYYGYTF.